A single sample is the source of the 21 T cell receptor beta chains below, sequenced in a study of neoadjuvant anti-PD-1 for oral cavity cancer. Repertoires were generated with immunoSEQ multiplex PCR, while TCRdb's copy carries only in-frame clones and drops some. The repertoire holds about 68,000 clones, with approximately 85% as singletons. Time point indicated: after neoadjuvant nivolumab, at surgical resection. Here the sequenced sample was PBMCs, taken after nivolumab (anti-PD-1) treatment. The source is a person aged 35 to 85 with oral cavity squamous cell carcinoma.

The chain uses TRBV7-8 and TRBJ2-7, with D possibly being TRBD2 (6 bases). Germline V lookup: CDR1 SGHVS, CDR2 FQNEAQ. V lost 0 bases and J 6 bases, leaving 9 bases between the germline ends. CDR3 size: 13 residues. CDR3 residues: CASSLAHGSEQYF. Here the CDR3 DNA reads TGTGCCAGCAGCTTAGCCCACGGGAGCGAGCAGTACTTC.

This clone was counted only a few times. CDR3 region: CAIMLGGINSYEQYF. For the CDR3, the DNA is TGTGCGATAATGTTGGGCGGCATCAACTCCTACGAGCAGTACTTC. The V call is TRBV7-9, the J call TRBJ2-7; D not certain. The CDR3 covers 15 residues. Germline CDR1 and CDR2: SEHNR and FQNEAQ (reference sequence). Variable domain in full (rest from reference TRBV7-9 and TRBJ2-7): DTGVSQNPRHKITKRGQNVTFRCDPISEHNRLYWYRQTLGQGPEFLTYFQNEAQLEKSRLLSDRFSAERPKGSFSTLEIQRTEQGDSAMYLCAIMLGGINSYEQYFGPGTRLTVT.

The rearrangement links TRBV6-1 to TRBJ1-3; a weak D match, TRBD1 (6 bases). Germline V CDR1 and CDR2: MNHNS, SASEGT. This CDR3 is 14 amino acids long. The V end lost 6 bases, the J end lost 9 bases, and 18 bases lay between the germline ends. The CDR3 here is CASSQGGPAGTIYF. CDR3 DNA: TGTGCCAGCAGCCAAGGGGGGCCGGCCGGCACCATATATTTT.

This clone came up once. V and J are TRBV30 and TRBJ1-1; the D gene is possibly TRBD1 (6 bases). Deletions cut 1 base from V and 4 bases from J, with 16 bases between. The CDR3 runs 15 residues. Per germline, CDR1 GTSNPN and CDR2 SVGIG (reference sequence). CDR3 amino acids: CAWSALIGGRTEAFF. CDR3 DNA: TGTGCCTGGAGTGCACTGATAGGGGGTCGCACTGAAGCTTTCTTT.

This chain connects TRBV5-1 to TRBJ2-2; TRBD2 matches at 11 bases. The CDR3 length is 17 residues. V was clipped by 4 bases and J by 3 bases; unmatched bases: 8. CDR1 SGHRS and CDR2 YFSETQ come from the germline V gene. The CDR3 DNA sequence: TGCGCCAGCAGCCCGGTGGCTAGCGGGAGGTACACCGGGGAGCTGTTTTTT. As protein: CASSPVASGRYTGELFF.

The chain has TRBV4-2 and TRBJ2-2; TRBD2 agrees at 7 bases. J lost 0 bases, V lost 4 bases, and 8 bases had no gene match. The V gene's germline CDR1 is LGHNA and CDR2 YNFKEQ. This CDR3 has 17 amino acids. The CDR3 here is CASSPMGLAANTGELFF. The CDR3 DNA is TGTGCCAGCAGCCCTATGGGGCTAGCGGCGAACACCGGGGAGCTGTTTTTT.

The rearrangement links TRBV20-1 to TRBJ2-1; D perhaps matches TRBD2 (5 bases). This CDR3 has 11 residues. Per the germline V gene, CDR1 is DFQATT and CDR2 is SNEGSKA (reference sequence). The V and J ends lost 3 bases and 7 bases respectively, with 7 bases between them. CDR3 coding DNA: TGCAGTGCTAGCCGAGGGAATGAGCAGTTCTTC. Translation: CSASRGNEQFF.

In this sample, this clone turned up once. The chain couples TRBV6-5 to TRBJ2-7; TRBD2 matches 13 bases. The CDR3 has 14 amino acids. The V gene's germline CDR1 is MNHEY and CDR2 SVGAGI. V lost 5 bases and J lost 6; bases outside the gene matches: 4. CDR3 residues: CASSGLAGAGEQYF. The DNA for the CDR3 is TGTGCCAGCAGTGGACTAGCGGGAGCTGGCGAGCAGTACTTC.

By share, this clone ranks as medium-sized. This chain links TRBV27 with TRBJ2-3, with a possible D match to TRBD1 (6 bases). The CDR3 covers 15 residues. Per the germline V gene, CDR1 is MNHEY and CDR2 is SMNVEV (reference sequence). V dropped 5 bases and J dropped 5 bases, with 17 bases sitting between them. The CDR3 DNA reads as TGTGCCAGCAGTCTCGCCCGGGACATCCAAGATACGCAGTATTTT. Its translation: CASSLARDIQDTQYF.

This chain links TRBV29-1 with TRBJ1-4; 8 bases are a match to TRBD1. The CDR3 is 13 residues long. V lost 1 base to trimming and J lost 6 bases; unmatched junction nucleotides: 1. Germline CDR1 SQVTM, CDR2 ANQGSEA. The CDR3 sequence is CSVEGDRHEKLFF. The CDR3 DNA is TGCAGCGTTGAAGGGGACAGGCATGAAAAACTGTTTTTT.

This clone occurred a few times. The chain couples TRBV27 to TRBJ1-5; maybe TRBD1 (6 bases). Trimming shortened V by 8 bases and J by 0 bases, and 11 bases separated the two germline ends. Germline loops: CDR1 MNHEY, CDR2 SMNVEV (reference sequence). The CDR3 has 14 residues. Here the CDR3 DNA reads TGTGCCAGCGGCCGGGACATTAGCAATCAGCCCCAGCATTTT. Translation gives CASGRDISNQPQHF.

The chain uses TRBV20-1 and TRBJ2-3, with 7 bases identical to TRBD2. V shed 6 bases, J shed 6 bases, and the junction held 3 bases outside the gene matches. CDR3 length equals 11 residues. Germline V gene lookup returns CDR1 DFQATT and CDR2 SNEGSKA (reference sequence). The CDR3 loop reads CSAATSDTQYF. The CDR3 bases are TGCAGTGCAGCGACTAGCGATACGCAGTATTTT.

This clone was detected only a few times. J is TRBJ2-1 and V is TRBV10-1, with a weak D call TRBD2 (5 bases). Germline V gene sequence: CDR1 WNHNN, CDR2 SYGVQD (reference sequence). Between the trimmed V and J ends, which lost 7 bases and 8 bases, there was a span of 15 bases. The CDR3 extends over 13 amino acids. The CDR3 loop is CASIAFARDEQFF. The DNA of the CDR3 is TGCGCCAGCATCGCGTTTGCGCGGGATGAGCAGTTCTTC.

This clone was seen once. The gene calls are TRBV6-6 and TRBJ2-2, with unresolved D. The CDR3 is 12 amino acids. From germline, CDR1 is MNHNY and CDR2 SVGAGI (reference sequence). V shed 0 bases and J shed 7 bases, with 3 bases lying between them. CDR3 DNA sequence: TGTGCCAGCAGTTACTCTGACGGGGAGCTGTTTTTT. Translating gives CASSYSDGELFF.

Relative to its sample, this clone is medium-sized. This sample includes further DNA sequences coding for the same CDR3. The V gene is TRBV2, the J gene TRBJ2-3, with D hard to call. CDR1 is SNHLY and CDR2 is FYNNEI in the germline V gene. The germline V and J ends were trimmed by 6 bases and 0 bases, with 4 bases remaining between them. CDR3 length equals 12 residues. CDR3 loop: CASRVSTDTQYF. CDR3 in DNA: TGTGCCAGCAGGGTTAGCACAGATACGCAGTATTTT.

The rearrangement links TRBV19 to TRBJ2-7; the match to TRBD2 covers 7 bases. The V gene end was trimmed by 1 base and the J gene end by 2 bases; junction bases not matched to a gene: 5. CDR3 length: 15 amino acids. CDR1 is LNHDA, CDR2 SQIVND, per germline (reference sequence). CDR3 sequence reads: CASSIGTSDPYEQYF. The CDR3 nucleotides are TGTGCCAGTAGTATAGGAACTAGCGATCCCTACGAGCAGTACTTC.

The chain is built from TRBV6-1 and TRBJ2-5; the match to TRBD2 covers 8 bases. The CDR3 is 13 amino acids. Per germline, CDR1 MNHNS and CDR2 SASEGT. V was pared by 6 bases and J by 3 bases, with 3 bases of the junction left unmatched. The CDR3 coding sequence is TGTGCCAGCAGGCTAGCGGGTGAAGAGACCCAGTACTTC. It specifies CASRLAGEETQYF.

This chain links TRBV5-4 with TRBJ2-7; 8 bases are shared with TRBD2. CDR1 and CDR2 from the germline V gene are SGHNT and YYREEE (reference sequence). The CDR3 length is 16 residues. V trimming: 1 base; J trimming: 7 bases; junction bases outside the gene matches: 13. The CDR3 region has the DNA TGTGCCAGCAGCTTGAGTCCTCCGGGAGGGCCGGGAGAGCAGTACTTC. Amino acids: CASSLSPPGGPGEQYF.

V usage is TRBV2 and J usage is TRBJ2-5, with TRBD2 matching over 9 bases. The CDR3 totals 14 residues. The V and J ends lost 4 bases and 3 bases, in that order; junction bases with no gene match: 3. The germline gives CDR1 SNHLY, CDR2 FYNNEI. CDR3 in amino acids: CASSGQRGEETQYF. The CDR3 DNA sequence: TGTGCCAGCAGTGGACAGCGGGGGGAAGAGACCCAGTACTTC.

This clone was seen just once. This chain links TRBV6-5 with TRBJ1-1; D is unresolved. V dropped 0 bases and J dropped 3 bases, with 8 bases sitting between them. The CDR3 length is 14 residues. Germline V gene sequence: CDR1 MNHEY, CDR2 SVGAGI. The CDR3 coding sequence is TGTGCCAGCAGTTACTCTGGCGGTTACACTGAAGCTTTCTTT. Its translation: CASSYSGGYTEAFF.

Points on this clone: Other nucleotide sequences from this sample produce the same CDR3. The gene calls are TRBV9 and TRBJ2-7; 7 bases are a match to TRBD2. The ends lost 0 bases at V and 2 bases at J; junction bases unmatched: 5. Germline V gives CDR1 SGDLS, CDR2 YYNGEE. This CDR3 spans 15 amino acids. The chain's CDR3 is CASSVGLAGPYEQYF. CDR3 nucleotide sequence: TGTGCCAGCAGCGTAGGACTAGCCGGGCCCTACGAGCAGTACTTC.